One sample yielded the 10 T cell receptor beta chains listed below, sequenced in a study of cytomegalovirus exposure and HLA in healthy donors. PCR used 60 Vbeta primers and 13 Jbeta primers. Measured with immunoSEQ multiplex PCR; TCRdb has only the in-frame clones, and not every one. The sample holds 90,000 to 110,000 clones, about four fifths seen once. Material for sequencing was PBMCs. Source of these receptors: a man aged 25-40 years in good health and CMV-seronegative.

J is TRBJ2-1 and V is TRBV6-5; TRBD2 matches at 9 bases. With V trimmed by 6 bases and J by 7 bases, 10 bases remained unmatched. CDR3 length equals 15 residues. The germline CDR1 and CDR2 sequences are MNHEY and SVGAGI. In DNA form, the CDR3 reads TGTGCCAGCAGGAGCACCGGGACTAGCCCTAATGAGCAGTTCTTC. Its translation: CASRSTGTSPNEQFF.

The chain links TRBV5-1 to TRBJ2-3, with D unresolved. V was cut by 4 bases and J by 1 base, with 10 bases left in between. CDR3 length: 14 amino acids. Germline lookup yields CDR1 SGHRS and CDR2 YFSETQ. As DNA, the CDR3 is TGCGCCAGCAGCCCCTCCCCTGGCACAGATACGCAGTATTTT. The encoded protein is CASSPSPGTDTQYF.

This clone was counted between two and nine times. The V call is TRBV19, the J call TRBJ2-7, with TRBD1 matching 11 bases. Germline CDR1 and CDR2: LNHDA and SQIVND (reference sequence). The CDR3 has 17 residues. V was clipped by 5 bases and J by 3 bases; unmatched bases: 12. In nucleotides, the CDR3 is TGTGCCAGTAGTCCCGGGACAGGGGGTAGCTCTCGCTACGAGCAGTACTTC. Its translation: CASSPGTGGSSRYEQYF.

This clone has just one count. The chain joins TRBV5-1 to TRBJ2-7; 9 nucleotides match TRBD1. Germline V CDR1 and CDR2: SGHRS, YFSETQ. Unmatched junction bases numbered 10, after V lost 4 bases and J lost 5 bases. The CDR3 has 15 amino acids. CDR3 DNA: TGCGCCAGCAGCCCGTCTCCGGGACAGGGCGACGAGCAGTACTTC. This sequence encodes CASSPSPGQGDEQYF.

This rearrangement joins TRBV5-4 to TRBJ1-2; D gene unclear. Germline V gene data show CDR1 as SGHNT and CDR2 as YYREEE (reference sequence). The CDR3 extends over 14 amino acids. V lost 3 bases and J 3 bases, leaving 12 bases between the germline ends. CDR3 region: CASSYQGRDYGYTF. The CDR3 DNA reads TGTGCCAGCAGCTACCAAGGGAGGGACTATGGCTACACCTTC. Together with reference TRBV5-4 and TRBJ1-2, the CDR3 gives the full variable domain: ETGVTQSPTHLIKTRGQQVTLRCSSQSGHNTVSWYQQALGQGPQFIFQYYREEENGRGNFPPRFSGLQFPNYSSELNVNALELDDSALYLCASSYQGRDYGYTFGSGTRLTVV.

The V and J genes are TRBV9 and TRBJ2-1; 8 positions match TRBD1. The V segment lost 3 bases and the J segment 1 base; nucleotides outside the gene matches: 3. The germline CDR1 and CDR2 sequences are SGDLS and YYNGEE. CDR3 length: 15 amino acids. In DNA, the CDR3 is TGTGCCAGCAGCGACCGGGACAGGTCCTACAATGAGCAGTTCTTC. This gives the protein CASSDRDRSYNEQFF. Based on the CDR3 plus reference TRBV9 and TRBJ2-1, the full variable domain is DSGVTQTPKHLITATGQRVTLRCSPRSGDLSVYWYQQSLDQGLQFLIQYYNGEERAKGNILERFSAQQFPDLHSELNLSSLELGDSALYFCASSDRDRSYNEQFFGPGTRLTVL.

The chain employs TRBV7-9 and TRBJ2-2; TRBD1 is a possible D gene (5 bases). Germline values: CDR1 SEHNR, CDR2 FQNEAQ (reference sequence). Trimming took 5 bases from V and 3 from J, leaving 13 bases between them. This CDR3 is built from 15 residues. Here the CDR3 reads CASSVRQGDTGELFF. The CDR3, as DNA: TGTGCCAGCAGCGTCAGGCAGGGTGACACCGGGGAGCTGTTTTTT.

This rearrangement joins TRBV10-3 to TRBJ2-5; D is unclear. V dropped 2 bases and J dropped 2 bases, with 3 bases sitting between them. This CDR3 has 12 residues. Looked up from germline, CDR1 is ENHRY and CDR2 is SYGVKD. The CDR3: CAISEPQETQYF. The DNA of the CDR3 is TGTGCCATCAGTGAGCCACAAGAGACCCAGTACTTC.

This clone has a handful of counts. Because it lacks the conserved phenylalanine or tryptophan at the end, this CDR3 is likely a read error. It is unclear where the CDR3 begins or ends on the DNA, so no DNA is shown, and the CDR3 is as TCRdb lists it. The chain couples TRBV2 to TRBJ1-1; TRBD1 reflects the table's D call only, with no check against the DNA. Termini included, the CDR3 measures 11 amino acids. Germline V gene sequence: CDR1 SNHLY, CDR2 FYNNEI. The CDR3 here is CASRPLTGLEV.

The genes are TRBV5-5 and TRBJ2-1, with 8 bases fitting TRBD1. The germline V gene has CDR1 SGHKS and CDR2 YYEKEE (reference sequence). The CDR3 is made up of 18 amino acids. J lost 8 bases, V lost 3 bases, and 19 bases had no gene match. CDR3 protein: CASSYLGQGSLRADEQFF. Here the CDR3 DNA reads TGTGCCAGCAGCTATCTCGGACAGGGTTCTCTGCGGGCCGATGAGCAGTTCTTC.